This T cell receptor beta chain was sequenced during a study of blood T cell repertoires in COVID-19. The overall study: The United States, Italy and Spain provided the acute and convalescent COVID-19 samples. PBMCs, B-cell-depleted T cells, or T cells provided the cDNA or gDNA that made up the material.

Clones were sequenced by immunoSEQ multiplex PCR, and TCRdb holds only the in-frame ones, with some missing. The table shows more than 140,000 clones, with around 84% occurring only once. Trimming took off 1 base at V and 3 bases at J, with 7 bases between the two ends. The CDR3 runs to 14 residues. Germline-derived CDR1 and CDR2 are LGHDT and YNNKEL (reference sequence). This rearrangement joins TRBV3-1 (or the pseudogene TRBV3-2) to TRBJ1-5, with D perhaps matching TRBD1 (5 bases). Material: peripheral blood. This TCR was recovered from a woman aged 55-70 years with acute or convalescent COVID-19. CDR3: CASSQGQHNQPQHF. DNA for the CDR3: TGTGCCAGCAGCCAAGGACAGCACAATCAGCCCCAGCATTTT.